This TCR beta chain was recorded in a study of cytomegalovirus exposure and HLA in healthy donors. Trimming pared 1 base from V and 1 base from J, leaving 12 bases between. CDR1 SGHTA and CDR2 FQGNSA come from the germline V gene. This CDR3 has 16 residues. A note on this clone: The antigen is not known.

Assay: immunoSEQ multiplex PCR; the TCRdb copy retains only in-frame clones and omits some. The sample yields 150,000 or so clones, around nine tenths seen once. Separation from the 666-subject first cohort characterized the approximately 130-subject validation cohort, to which the donors belonged. Points from the study as a whole: Rare TCR sequences predominated, though certain public TCRs were found in many donors. In vitro assays verified that three CMV-associated chains recognized CMV antigens specifically. The study recorded some 160 TCR beta chains that were cytomegalovirus-associated.

The sequencing sample was made of PBMCs. V is TRBV7-2 and J is TRBJ2-3, with a tentative D call TRBD2 (6 bases). The source is a young man in good health and CMV-seropositive. The CDR3 region is CASSLGPGLRTDTQYF. CDR3 nucleotides: TGTGCCAGCAGCTTAGGACCGGGACTCCGCACAGATACGCAGTATTTT.